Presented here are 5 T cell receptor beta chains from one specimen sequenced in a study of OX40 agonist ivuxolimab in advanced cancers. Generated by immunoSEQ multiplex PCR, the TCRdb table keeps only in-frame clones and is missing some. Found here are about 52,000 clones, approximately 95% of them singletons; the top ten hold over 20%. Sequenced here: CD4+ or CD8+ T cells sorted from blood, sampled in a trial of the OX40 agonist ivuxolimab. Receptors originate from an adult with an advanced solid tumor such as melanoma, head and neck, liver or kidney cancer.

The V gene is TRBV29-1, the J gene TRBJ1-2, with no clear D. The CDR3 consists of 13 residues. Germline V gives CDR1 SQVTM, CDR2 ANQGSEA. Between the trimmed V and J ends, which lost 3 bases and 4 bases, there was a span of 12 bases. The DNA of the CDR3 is TGCAGCGTTGACCAGATCGACGGCTATGGCTACACCTTC. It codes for CSVDQIDGYGYTF.

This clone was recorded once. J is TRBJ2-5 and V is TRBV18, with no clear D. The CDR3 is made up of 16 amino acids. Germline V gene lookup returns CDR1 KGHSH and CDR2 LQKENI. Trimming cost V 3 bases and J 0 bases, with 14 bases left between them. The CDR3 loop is CASSPRIAGYQETQYF. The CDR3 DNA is TGTGCCAGCTCACCTCGGATCGCCGGGTACCAAGAGACCCAGTACTTC.

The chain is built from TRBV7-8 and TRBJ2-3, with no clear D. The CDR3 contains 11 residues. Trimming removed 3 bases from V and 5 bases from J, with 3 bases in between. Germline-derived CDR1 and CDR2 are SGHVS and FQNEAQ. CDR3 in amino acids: CASSFGDTQYF. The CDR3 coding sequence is TGTGCCAGCAGCTTCGGAGATACGCAGTATTTT.

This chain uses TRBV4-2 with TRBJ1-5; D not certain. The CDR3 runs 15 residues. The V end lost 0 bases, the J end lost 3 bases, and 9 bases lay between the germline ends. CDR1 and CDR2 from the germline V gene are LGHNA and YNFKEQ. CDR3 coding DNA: TGTGCCAGCAGCCAAGAGTTTAATTTCAATCAGCCCCAGCATTTT. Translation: CASSQEFNFNQPQHF.

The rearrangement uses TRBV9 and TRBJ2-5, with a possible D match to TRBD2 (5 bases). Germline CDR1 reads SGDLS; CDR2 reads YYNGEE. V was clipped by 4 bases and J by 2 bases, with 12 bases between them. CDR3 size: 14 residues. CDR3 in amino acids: CASSLRAVQETQYF. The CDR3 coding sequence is TGTGCCAGCAGCCTACGAGCGGTACAAGAGACCCAGTACTTC.